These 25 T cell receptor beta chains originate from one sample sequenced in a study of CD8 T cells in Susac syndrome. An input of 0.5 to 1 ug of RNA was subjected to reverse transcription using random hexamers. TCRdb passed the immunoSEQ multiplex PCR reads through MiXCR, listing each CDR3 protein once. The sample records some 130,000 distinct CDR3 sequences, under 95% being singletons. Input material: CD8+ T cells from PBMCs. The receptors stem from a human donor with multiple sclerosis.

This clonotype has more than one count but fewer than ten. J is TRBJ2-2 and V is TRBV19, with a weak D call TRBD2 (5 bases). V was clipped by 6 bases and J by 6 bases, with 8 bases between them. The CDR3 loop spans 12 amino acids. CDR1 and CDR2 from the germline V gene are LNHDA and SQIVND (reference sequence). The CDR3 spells CASSWGAGELFF. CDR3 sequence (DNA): TGTGCCAGTAGCTGGGGAGCCGGGGAGCTGTTTTTT.

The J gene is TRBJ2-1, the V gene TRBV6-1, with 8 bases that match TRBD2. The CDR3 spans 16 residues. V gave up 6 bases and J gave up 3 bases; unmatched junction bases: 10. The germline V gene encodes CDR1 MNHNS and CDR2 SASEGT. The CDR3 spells CASSAFSGTYYNEQFF. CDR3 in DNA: TGTGCCAGCAGCGCTTTTAGCGGGACTTACTACAATGAGCAGTTCTTC.

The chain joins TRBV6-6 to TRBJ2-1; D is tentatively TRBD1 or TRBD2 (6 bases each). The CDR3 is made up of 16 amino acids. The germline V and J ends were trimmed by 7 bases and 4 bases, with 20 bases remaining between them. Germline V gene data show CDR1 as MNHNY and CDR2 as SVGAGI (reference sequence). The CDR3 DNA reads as TGTGCCAGCAAACCTAAGGGGGGAAGCGGTTACAATGAGCAGTTCTTC. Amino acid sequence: CASKPKGGSGYNEQFF.

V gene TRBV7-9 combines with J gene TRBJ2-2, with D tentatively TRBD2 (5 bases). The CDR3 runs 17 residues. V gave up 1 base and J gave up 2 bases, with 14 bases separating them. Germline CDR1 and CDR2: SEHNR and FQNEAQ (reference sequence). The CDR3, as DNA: TGTGCCAGCAGCTTAGTCGTGGGTCTAGCCAACACCGGGGAGCTGTTTTTT. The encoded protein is CASSLVVGLANTGELFF.

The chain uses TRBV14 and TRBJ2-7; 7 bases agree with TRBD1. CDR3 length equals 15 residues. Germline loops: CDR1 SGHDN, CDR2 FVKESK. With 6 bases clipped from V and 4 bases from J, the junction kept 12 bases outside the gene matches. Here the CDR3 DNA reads TGTGCCAGCAGGGCTTCGGACAGGCCGTGGTACGAGCAGTACTTC. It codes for CASRASDRPWYEQYF. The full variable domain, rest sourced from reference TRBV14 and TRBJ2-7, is EAGVTQFPSHSVIEKGQTVTLRCDPISGHDNLYWYRRVMGKEIKFLLHFVKESKQDESGMPNNRFLAERTGGTYSTLKVQPAELEDSGVYFCASRASDRPWYEQYFGPGTRLTVT.

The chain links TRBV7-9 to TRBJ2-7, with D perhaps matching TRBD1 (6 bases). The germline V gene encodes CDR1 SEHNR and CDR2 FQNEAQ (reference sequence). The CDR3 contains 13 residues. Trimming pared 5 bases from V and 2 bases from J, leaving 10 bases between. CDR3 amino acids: CASSRTAAYEQYF. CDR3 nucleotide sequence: TGTGCCAGCAGCCGGACAGCGGCCTACGAGCAGTACTTC. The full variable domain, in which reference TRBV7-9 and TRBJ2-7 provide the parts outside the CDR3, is DTGVSQNPRHKITKRGQNVTFRCDPISEHNRLYWYRQTLGQGPEFLTYFQNEAQLEKSRLLSDRFSAERPKGSFSTLEIQRTEQGDSAMYLCASSRTAAYEQYFGPGTRLTVT.

The CDR3 region is CASSLAGHWYEQYF. CDR3 nucleotides: TGTGCCAGCAGCTTAGCCGGCCATTGGTACGAGCAGTACTTC. The chain recombines TRBV7-2 with TRBJ2-7; D call uncertain. Germline V gene sequence: CDR1 SGHTA, CDR2 FQGNSA. The CDR3 extends over 14 amino acids. Deletions cut 0 bases from V and 4 bases from J, with 10 bases between.

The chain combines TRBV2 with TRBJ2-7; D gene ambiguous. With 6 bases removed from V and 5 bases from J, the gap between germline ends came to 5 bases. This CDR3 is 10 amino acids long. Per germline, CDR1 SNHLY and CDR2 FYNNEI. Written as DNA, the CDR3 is TGTGCCAGCAGCCAAGACGAGCAGTACTTC. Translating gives CASSQDEQYF.

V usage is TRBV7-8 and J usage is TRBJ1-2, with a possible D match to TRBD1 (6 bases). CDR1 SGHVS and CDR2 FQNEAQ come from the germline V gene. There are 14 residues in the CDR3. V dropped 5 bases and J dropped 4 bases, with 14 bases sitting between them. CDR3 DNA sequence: TGTGCCAGCAGCCCGACACAGGGAAGCTATGGCTACACCTTC. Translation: CASSPTQGSYGYTF.

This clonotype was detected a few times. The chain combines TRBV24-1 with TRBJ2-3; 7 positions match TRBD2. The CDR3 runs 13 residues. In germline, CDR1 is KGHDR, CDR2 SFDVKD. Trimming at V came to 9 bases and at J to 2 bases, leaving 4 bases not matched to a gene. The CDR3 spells CATGAGNTDTQYF. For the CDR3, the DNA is TGTGCCACCGGAGCGGGGAACACAGATACGCAGTATTTT.

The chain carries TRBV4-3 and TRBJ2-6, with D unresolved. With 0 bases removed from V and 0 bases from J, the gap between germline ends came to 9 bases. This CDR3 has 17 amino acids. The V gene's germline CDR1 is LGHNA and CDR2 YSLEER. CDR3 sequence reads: CASSQDSSSSGANVLTF. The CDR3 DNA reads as TGCGCCAGCAGCCAAGATTCGTCGAGCTCTGGGGCCAACGTCCTGACTTTC.

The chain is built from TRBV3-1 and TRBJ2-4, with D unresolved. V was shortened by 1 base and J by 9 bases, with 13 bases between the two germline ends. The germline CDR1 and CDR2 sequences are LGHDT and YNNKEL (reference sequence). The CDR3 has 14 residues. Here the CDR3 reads CASSQVGREGIQYF. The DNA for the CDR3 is TGTGCCAGCAGCCAAGTAGGTAGGGAAGGCATTCAGTACTTC. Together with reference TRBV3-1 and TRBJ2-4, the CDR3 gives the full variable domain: DTAVSQTPKYLVTQMGNDKSIKCEQNLGHDTMYWYKQDSKKFLKIMFSYNNKELIINETVPNRFSPKSPDKAHLNLHINSLELGDSAVYFCASSQVGREGIQYFGAGTRLSVL.

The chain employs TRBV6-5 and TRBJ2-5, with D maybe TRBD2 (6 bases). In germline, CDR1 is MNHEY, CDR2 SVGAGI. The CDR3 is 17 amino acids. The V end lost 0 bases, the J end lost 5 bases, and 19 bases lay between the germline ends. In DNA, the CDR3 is TGTGCCAGCAGTTACTCCCCCGGGCAGGAGGGAGGTGAGACCCAGTACTTC. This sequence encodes CASSYSPGQEGGETQYF.

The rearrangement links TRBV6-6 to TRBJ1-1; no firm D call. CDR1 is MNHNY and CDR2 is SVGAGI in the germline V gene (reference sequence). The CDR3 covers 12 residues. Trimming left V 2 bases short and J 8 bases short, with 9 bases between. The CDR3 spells CASSYVGVEAFF. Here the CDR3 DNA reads TGTGCCAGCAGTTACGTCGGGGTAGAAGCTTTCTTT.

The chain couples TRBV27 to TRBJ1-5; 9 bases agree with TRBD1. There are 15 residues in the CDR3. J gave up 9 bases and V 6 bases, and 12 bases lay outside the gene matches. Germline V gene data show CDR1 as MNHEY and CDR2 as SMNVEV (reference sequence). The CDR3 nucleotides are TGTGCCAGCAGCCCTAACGACAGGGGGTCCCCGCCCCAGCATTTT. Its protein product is CASSPNDRGSPPQHF.

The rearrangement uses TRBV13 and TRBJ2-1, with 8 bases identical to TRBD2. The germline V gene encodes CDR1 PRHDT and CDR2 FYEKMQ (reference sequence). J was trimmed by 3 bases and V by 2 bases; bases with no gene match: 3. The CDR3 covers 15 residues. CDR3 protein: CASSLYGGGYNEQFF. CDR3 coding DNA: TGTGCCAGCAGCTTATACGGGGGGGGCTACAATGAGCAGTTCTTC.

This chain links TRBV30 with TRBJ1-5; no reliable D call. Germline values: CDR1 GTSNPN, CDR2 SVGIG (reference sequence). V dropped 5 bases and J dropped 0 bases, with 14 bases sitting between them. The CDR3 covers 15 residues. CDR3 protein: CAWSDGPNSNQPQHF. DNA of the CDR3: TGTGCCTGGTCGGACGGACCGAATAGCAATCAGCCCCAGCATTTT. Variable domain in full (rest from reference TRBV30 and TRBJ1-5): SQTIHQWPATLVQPVGSPLSLECTVEGTSNPNLYWYRQAAGRGLQLLFYSVGIGQISSEVPQNLSASRPQDRQFILSSKKLLLSDSGFYLCAWSDGPNSNQPQHFGDGTRLSIL.

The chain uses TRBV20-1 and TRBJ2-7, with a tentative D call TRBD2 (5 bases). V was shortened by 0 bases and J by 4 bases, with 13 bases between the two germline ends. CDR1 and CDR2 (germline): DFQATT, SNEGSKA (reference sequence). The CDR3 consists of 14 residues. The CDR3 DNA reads TGCAGTGCTAGAGATACGGGGTTAGAGTACGAGCAGTACTTC. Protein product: CSARDTGLEYEQYF.

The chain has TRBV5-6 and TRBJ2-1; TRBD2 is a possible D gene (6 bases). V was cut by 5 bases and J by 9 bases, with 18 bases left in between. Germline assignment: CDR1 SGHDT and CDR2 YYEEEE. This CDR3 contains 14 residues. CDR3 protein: CASSPGLGFGEQFF. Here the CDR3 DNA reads TGTGCCAGCAGTCCGGGACTGGGGTTCGGTGAGCAGTTCTTC. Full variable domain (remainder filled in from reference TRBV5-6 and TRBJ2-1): DAGVTQSPTHLIKTRGQQVTLRCSPKSGHDTVSWYQQALGQGPQFIFQYYEEEERQRGNFPDRFSGHQFPNYSSELNVNALLLGDSALYLCASSPGLGFGEQFFGPGTRLTVL.

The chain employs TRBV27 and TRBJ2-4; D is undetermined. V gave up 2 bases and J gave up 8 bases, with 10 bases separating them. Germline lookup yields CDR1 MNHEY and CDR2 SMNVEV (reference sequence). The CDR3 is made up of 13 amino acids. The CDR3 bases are TGTGCCAGCAGTTTAGTGGTCGCGGACATTCAGTACTTC. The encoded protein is CASSLVVADIQYF.

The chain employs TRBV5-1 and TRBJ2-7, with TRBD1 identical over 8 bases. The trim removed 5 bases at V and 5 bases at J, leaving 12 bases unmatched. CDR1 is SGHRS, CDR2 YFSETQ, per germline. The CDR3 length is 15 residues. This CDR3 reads CASSTGRQGRDEQYF. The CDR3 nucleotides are TGCGCCAGCAGTACCGGGCGACAGGGGCGAGACGAGCAGTACTTC.

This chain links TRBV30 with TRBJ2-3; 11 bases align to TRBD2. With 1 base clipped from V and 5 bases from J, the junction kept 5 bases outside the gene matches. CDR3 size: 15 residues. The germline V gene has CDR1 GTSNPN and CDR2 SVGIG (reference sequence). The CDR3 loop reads CAWSELAGEIDTQYF. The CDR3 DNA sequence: TGTGCCTGGAGTGAACTAGCGGGAGAGATAGATACGCAGTATTTT.

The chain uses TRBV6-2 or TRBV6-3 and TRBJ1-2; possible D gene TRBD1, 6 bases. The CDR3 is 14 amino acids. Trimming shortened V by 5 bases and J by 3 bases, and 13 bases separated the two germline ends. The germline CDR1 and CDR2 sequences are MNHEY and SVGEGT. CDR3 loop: CASSPQGFDYGYTF. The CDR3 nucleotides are TGTGCCAGCAGTCCCCAGGGGTTCGACTATGGCTACACCTTC.

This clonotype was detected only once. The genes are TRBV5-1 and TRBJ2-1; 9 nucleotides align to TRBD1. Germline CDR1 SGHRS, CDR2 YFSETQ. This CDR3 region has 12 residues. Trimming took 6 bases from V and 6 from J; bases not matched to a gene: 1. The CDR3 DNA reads TGCGCCAGCACGACAGGGGGCAATGAGCAGTTCTTC. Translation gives CASTTGGNEQFF.

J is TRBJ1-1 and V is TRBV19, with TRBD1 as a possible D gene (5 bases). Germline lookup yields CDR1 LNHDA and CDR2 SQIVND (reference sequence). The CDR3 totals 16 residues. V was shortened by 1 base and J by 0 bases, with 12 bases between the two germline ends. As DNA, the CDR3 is TGTGCCAGTAGTATAGGGTCGGGGCGGATGAACACTGAAGCTTTCTTT. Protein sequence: CASSIGSGRMNTEAFF.